The 12 T cell receptor beta chains listed next were all sequenced from one sample in a study of identical twins. Each CDR3 protein is one row after TCRdb ran MiXCR on the 5' RACE reads. The profile shows 450,000 or so distinct CDR3 sequences, 14% of them singletons. These data also formed part of another study, on yellow fever vaccine responses in identical twins.

The sample taken for sequencing was CD4+ T cells sorted from blood. The receptors stem from a woman between 18 and 30 years old in good health.

This clonotype was picked up many times. The rearrangement uses TRBV7-9 and TRBJ1-5, with D unclear. The CDR3 length is 13 residues. Trimming cost V 5 bases and J 4 bases, with 9 bases left between them. Per germline, CDR1 SEHNR and CDR2 FQNEAQ (reference sequence). The CDR3 loop is CASSETQNQPQHF. The CDR3 bases are TGTGCCAGCAGCGAGACGCAGAATCAGCCCCAGCATTTT.

J is TRBJ2-3 and V is TRBV7-3, with 13 nucleotides matching TRBD2. The CDR3 is 17 amino acids. V lost 6 bases to trimming and J lost 2 bases; unmatched junction nucleotides: 8. Germline V gene lookup returns CDR1 SGHTA and CDR2 FQGTGA. In DNA form, the CDR3 reads TGTGCCAGCAGAGTGGGACTAGCGGGGATAAACACAGATACGCAGTATTTT. It translates to CASRVGLAGINTDTQYF.

The V call is TRBV20-1, the J call TRBJ2-7; D is undetermined. The germline V and J ends were trimmed by 6 bases and 3 bases, with 15 bases remaining between them. The CDR3 spans 13 residues. The germline gives CDR1 DFQATT, CDR2 SNEGSKA (reference sequence). CDR3 bases: TGCAGTGCGCCTGATCGGCTCTTCTACGAGCAGTACTTC. This encodes CSAPDRLFYEQYF.

This clonotype was seen ten or more times. The chain combines TRBV29-1 with TRBJ1-4, with D unclear. Per the germline V gene, CDR1 is SQVTM and CDR2 is ANQGSEA. V shed 3 bases and J shed 4 bases, with 18 bases lying between them. The CDR3 length is 16 residues. The CDR3 loop is CSVELGKTRNNEKLFF. The CDR3 DNA is TGCAGCGTTGAGCTGGGAAAGACAAGAAATAATGAAAAACTGTTTTTT.

This clonotype was detected a few times. The V gene is TRBV10-3, the J gene TRBJ2-1; 9 bases are a match to TRBD2. There are 16 residues in the CDR3. The J segment lost 4 bases and the V segment lost 8 bases, leaving 12 bases of the junction unmatched. Germline CDR1 and CDR2: ENHRY and SYGVKD. This CDR3 is CAICPAGGSRYNEQFF. DNA of the CDR3: TGTGCCATCTGCCCGGCGGGGGGGAGCCGGTACAATGAGCAGTTCTTC.

This clonotype was counted many times. This chain links TRBV5-1 with TRBJ2-3; 7 nucleotides agree with TRBD1. This CDR3 is built from 14 residues. Germline assignment: CDR1 SGHRS and CDR2 YFSETQ. The trim removed 3 bases at V and 6 bases at J, leaving 7 bases unmatched. Here the CDR3 reads CASSSGQDHDTQYF. CDR3 sequence (DNA): TGCGCCAGCAGCTCCGGACAGGACCACGATACGCAGTATTTT.

This clonotype showed up just a few times. This rearrangement joins TRBV5-1 to TRBJ2-3; 8 nucleotides match TRBD1. Unmatched junction bases numbered 7, after V lost 2 bases and J lost 5 bases. The CDR3 covers 15 residues. Germline V gene sequence: CDR1 SGHRS, CDR2 YFSETQ. CDR3 region: CASSFPDRVGDTQYF. CDR3 DNA sequence: TGCGCCAGCAGCTTCCCGGACAGGGTTGGAGATACGCAGTATTTT.

V gene TRBV6-1 combines with J gene TRBJ2-5; 11 bases are a match to TRBD2. Germline V gene sequence: CDR1 MNHNS, CDR2 SASEGT. The CDR3 has 15 amino acids. V gave up 2 bases and J gave up 13 bases; unmatched junction bases: 12. CDR3 nucleotides: TGTGCCAGCAGTGAACCTAGCGGGGGGATCTATCGGCGGTACTTC. It is translated as CASSEPSGGIYRRYF.

This sequence joins TRBV2 and TRBJ2-7; D unclear. Germline V gives CDR1 SNHLY, CDR2 FYNNEI. This CDR3 spans 16 amino acids. With 0 bases removed from V and 2 bases from J, the gap between germline ends came to 14 bases. CDR3 in amino acids: CASSEAYSKPTYEQYF. CDR3 nucleotides: TGTGCCAGCAGTGAAGCGTACAGTAAACCAACCTACGAGCAGTACTTC.

This clonotype was detected a few times. The V gene is TRBV12-5, the J gene TRBJ2-2, with TRBD1 identical over 7 bases. V was pared by 5 bases and J by 3 bases, with 6 bases of the junction left unmatched. The CDR3 spans 15 residues. In germline, CDR1 is LGHNT, CDR2 FRNRAP. CDR3 DNA: TGTGCTAGTGGTCTCGGGGACAGAGACACCGGGGAGCTGTTTTTT. It codes for CASGLGDRDTGELFF.

This clonotype was found many times. This chain connects TRBV7-9 to TRBJ2-1; possible D gene TRBD2, 5 bases. Germline V lookup: CDR1 SEHNR, CDR2 FQNEAQ (reference sequence). The V gene lost 2 bases and the J gene lost 6 bases, with 14 bases spanning the gap. This CDR3 spans 15 amino acids. Here the CDR3 reads CASSLWRRGLNEQFF. The CDR3 nucleotides read TGTGCCAGCAGCTTATGGAGGAGAGGGCTCAATGAGCAGTTCTTC.

This clonotype was seen a few times. The chain carries TRBV20-1 and TRBJ2-1, with 12 positions matching TRBD2. The CDR3 consists of 14 residues. Germline V gene data show CDR1 as DFQATT and CDR2 as SNEGSKA (reference sequence). The J segment lost 7 bases and the V segment lost 6 bases, leaving 7 bases of the junction unmatched. The CDR3 DNA follows: TGCAGTGCCACGACTAGCGGGAGTATGAATGAGCAGTTCTTC. Protein product: CSATTSGSMNEQFF.